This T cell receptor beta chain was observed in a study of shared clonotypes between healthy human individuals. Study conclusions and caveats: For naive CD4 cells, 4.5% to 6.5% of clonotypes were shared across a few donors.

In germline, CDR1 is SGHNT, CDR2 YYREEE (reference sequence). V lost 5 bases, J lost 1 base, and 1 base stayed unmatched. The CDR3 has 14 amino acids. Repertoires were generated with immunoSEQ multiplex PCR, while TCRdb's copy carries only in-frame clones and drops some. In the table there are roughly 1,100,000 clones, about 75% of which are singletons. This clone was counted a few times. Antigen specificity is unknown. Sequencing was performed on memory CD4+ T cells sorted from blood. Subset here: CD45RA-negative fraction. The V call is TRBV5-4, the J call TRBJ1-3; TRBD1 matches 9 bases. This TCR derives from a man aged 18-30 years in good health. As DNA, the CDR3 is TGTGCCAGCAGGGGACAGGGATCTGGAAACACCATATATTTT. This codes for CASRGQGSGNTIYF.